These 8 T cell receptor beta chains came from one sample sequenced in a study of technical replicates of blood from several donors. The assay was immunoSEQ multiplex PCR, and TCRdb's table has in-frame clones only and misses some. The top ten hold over 0.35% of the sample, which has about 79,000 clones, more than 85% seen once. Sequencing input: T cells isolated from PBMCs. These receptors all come from a human donor in good health. Some clones in this sample may be carry-over from other donors' samples.

This clone was seen a few times. The chain is built from TRBV30 and TRBJ1-5, with D uncertain. Germline assignment: CDR1 GTSNPN and CDR2 SVGIG (reference sequence). The CDR3 has 13 amino acids. The V end lost 1 base, the J end lost 5 bases, and 9 bases lay between the germline ends. CDR3 loop: CAWSARGDQPQHF. CDR3 coding DNA: TGTGCCTGGAGTGCTCGGGGAGATCAGCCCCAGCATTTT.

V and J are TRBV9 and TRBJ1-2; the match to TRBD1 covers 7 bases. The V segment lost 3 bases and the J segment 4 bases; nucleotides outside the gene matches: 6. Germline lookup yields CDR1 SGDLS and CDR2 YYNGEE. This CDR3 comprises 14 residues. CDR3 protein: CASSAGTEFYGYTF. CDR3 sequence (DNA): TGTGCCAGCAGCGCGGGGACAGAATTCTATGGCTACACCTTC.

The gene calls are TRBV11-3 and TRBJ2-2; D might be TRBD1 (6 bases). The germline CDR1 and CDR2 sequences are SGHNT and YENEEA. V was pared by 8 bases and J by 6 bases, with 16 bases between. This CDR3 spans 14 amino acids. The CDR3 protein is CASARRGRSGELFF. Written as DNA, the CDR3 is TGTGCCAGCGCCCGAAGGGGGAGATCCGGGGAGCTGTTTTTT.

This chain uses TRBV11-2 with TRBJ2-4, with TRBD2 matching over 7 bases. Germline V CDR1 and CDR2: SGHAT, FQNNGV. The CDR3 sequence is 16 residues long. The V gene end was trimmed by 5 bases and the J gene end by 0 bases; junction bases not matched to a gene: 7. The CDR3 nucleotides read TGTGCCAGCAGCCCCCGGGACTATACAGCCAAAAACATTCAGTACTTC. This encodes CASSPRDYTAKNIQYF.

This sequence joins TRBV30 and TRBJ2-3; TRBD2 aligns across 7 bases. CDR3 size: 13 residues. Germline CDR1 is GTSNPN and CDR2 is SVGIG (reference sequence). V lost 5 bases, J lost 2 bases, and 4 bases stayed unmatched. The CDR3 loop is CAWGAGATDTQYF. In nucleotides, the CDR3 is TGTGCCTGGGGGGCGGGAGCCACAGATACGCAGTATTTT.

V and J are TRBV4-3 and TRBJ2-7; 8 bases agree with TRBD1. J lost 2 bases, V lost 1 base, and 7 bases had no gene match. This CDR3 has 16 amino acids. Germline lookup yields CDR1 LGHNA and CDR2 YSLEER. Here the CDR3 reads CASSQGSGQGPYEQYF. CDR3 bases: TGCGCCAGCAGCCAAGGCTCCGGACAGGGCCCCTACGAGCAGTACTTC.

This chain connects TRBV9 to TRBJ2-7; D gene ambiguous. CDR3 length: 12 residues. V was pared by 0 bases and J by 5 bases, with 6 bases between. Per the germline V gene, CDR1 is SGDLS and CDR2 is YYNGEE. CDR3 DNA: TGTGCCAGCAGCGTAGGAGAAGACGAGCAGTACTTC. Its translation is CASSVGEDEQYF.

The rearrangement links TRBV10-3 to TRBJ1-2; a weak D match, TRBD1 (5 bases). The CDR3 is 13 residues long. The V gene's germline CDR1 is ENHRY and CDR2 SYGVKD. V was shortened by 0 bases and J by 8 bases, with 10 bases between the two germline ends. CDR3 in amino acids: CAISESQGYGYTF. The CDR3 coding sequence is TGTGCCATCAGTGAGTCGCAGGGCTACGGCTACACCTTC.